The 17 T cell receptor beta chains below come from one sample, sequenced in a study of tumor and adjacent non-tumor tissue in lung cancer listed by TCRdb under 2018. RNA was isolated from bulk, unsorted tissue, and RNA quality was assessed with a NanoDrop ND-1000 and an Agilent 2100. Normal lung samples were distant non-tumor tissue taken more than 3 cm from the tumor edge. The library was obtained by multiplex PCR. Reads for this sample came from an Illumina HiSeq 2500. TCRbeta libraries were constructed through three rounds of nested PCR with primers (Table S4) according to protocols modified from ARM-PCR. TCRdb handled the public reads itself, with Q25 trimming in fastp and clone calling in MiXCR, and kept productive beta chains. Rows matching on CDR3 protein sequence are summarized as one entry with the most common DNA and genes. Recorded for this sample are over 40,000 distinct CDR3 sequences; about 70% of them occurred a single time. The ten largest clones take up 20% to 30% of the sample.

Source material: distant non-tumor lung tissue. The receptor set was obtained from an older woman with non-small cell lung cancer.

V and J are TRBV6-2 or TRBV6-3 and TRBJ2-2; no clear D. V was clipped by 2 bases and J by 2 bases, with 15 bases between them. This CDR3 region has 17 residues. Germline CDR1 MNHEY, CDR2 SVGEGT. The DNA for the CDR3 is TGTGCCAGCAGTTACGACCAACAGAGAGCCAACACCGGGGAGCTGTTTTTT. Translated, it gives CASSYDQQRANTGELFF.

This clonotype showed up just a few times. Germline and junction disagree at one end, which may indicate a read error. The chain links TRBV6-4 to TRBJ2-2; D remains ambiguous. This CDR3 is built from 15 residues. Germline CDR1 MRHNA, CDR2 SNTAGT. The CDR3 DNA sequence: TGTGCTAGCAGTCCCCAGATAGAGAACACCGGGGAGCTGTTTTTT. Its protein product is CASSPQIENTGELFF.

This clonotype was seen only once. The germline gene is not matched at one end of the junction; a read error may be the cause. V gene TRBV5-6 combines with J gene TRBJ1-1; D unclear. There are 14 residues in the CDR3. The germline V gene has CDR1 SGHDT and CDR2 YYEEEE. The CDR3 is CASSGPDVSTEVFF. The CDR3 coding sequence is TGTGCCAGCAGTGGCCCGGATGTGAGCACTGAAGTTTTCTTT.

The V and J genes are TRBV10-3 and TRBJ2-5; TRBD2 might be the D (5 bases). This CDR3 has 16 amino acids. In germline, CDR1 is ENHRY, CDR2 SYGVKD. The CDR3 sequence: CVVSESELEGKETQYF. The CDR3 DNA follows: TGTGTCGTCAGTGAGTCGGAGCTAGAGGGAAAAGAGACCCAGTACTTC.

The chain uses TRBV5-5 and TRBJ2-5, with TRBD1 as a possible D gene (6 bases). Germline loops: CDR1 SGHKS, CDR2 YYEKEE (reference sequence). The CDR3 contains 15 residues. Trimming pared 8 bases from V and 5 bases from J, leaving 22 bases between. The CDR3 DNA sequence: TGTGCCAGTAGTCCACAAGCCCAGGGGTTGGAGACCCAGTACTTC. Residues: CASSPQAQGLETQYF.

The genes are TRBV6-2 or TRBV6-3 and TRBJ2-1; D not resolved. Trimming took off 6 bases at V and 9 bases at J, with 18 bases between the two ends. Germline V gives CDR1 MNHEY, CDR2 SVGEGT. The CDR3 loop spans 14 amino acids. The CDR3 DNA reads TGTGCCAGCAGGGGGAAGGAGACAAGGGTTGAGCAGTTCTTC. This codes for CASRGKETRVEQFF.

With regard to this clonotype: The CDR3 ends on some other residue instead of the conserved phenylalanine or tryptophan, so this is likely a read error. The CDR3 DNA follows: TGTGCCAGCTGCCAAGCGGCGCGGGAGGGCACCGGGGAGCTGTTTTTA. Protein: CASCQAAREGTGELFL. The chain recombines TRBV4-2 with TRBJ2-2, with TRBD2 matching over 9 bases. Germline V gene lookup returns CDR1 LGHNA and CDR2 YNFKEQ. The CDR3 spans 16 residues.

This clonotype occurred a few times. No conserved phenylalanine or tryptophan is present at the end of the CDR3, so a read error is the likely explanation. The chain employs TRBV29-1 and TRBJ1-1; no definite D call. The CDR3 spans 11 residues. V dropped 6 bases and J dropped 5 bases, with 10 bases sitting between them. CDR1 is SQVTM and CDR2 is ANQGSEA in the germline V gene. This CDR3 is CSVFGKTEAFL. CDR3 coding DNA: TGCAGCGTATTCGGGAAAACTGAAGCTTTCTTG.

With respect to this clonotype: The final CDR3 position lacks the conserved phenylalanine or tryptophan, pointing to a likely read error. CDR3 DNA: TGCAGTGCTAGAGCCCCGACTAGTGGAGAGACCCAGTACCTC. Amino acid sequence: CSARAPTSGETQYL. The chain carries TRBV20-1 and TRBJ2-5; D is possibly TRBD2 (6 bases). Germline V lookup: CDR1 DFQATT, CDR2 SNEGSKA (reference sequence). The CDR3 length is 14 residues. The V and J ends lost 1 base and 4 bases respectively, with 13 bases between them.

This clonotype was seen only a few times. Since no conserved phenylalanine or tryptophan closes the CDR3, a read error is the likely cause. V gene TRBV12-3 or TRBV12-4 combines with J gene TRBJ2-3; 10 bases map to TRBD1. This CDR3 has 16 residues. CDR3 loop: CASSSTGTGARDTQYY. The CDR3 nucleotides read TGTGCCAGTAGTTCAACCGGGACAGGGGCGAGAGATACGCAGTATTAT.

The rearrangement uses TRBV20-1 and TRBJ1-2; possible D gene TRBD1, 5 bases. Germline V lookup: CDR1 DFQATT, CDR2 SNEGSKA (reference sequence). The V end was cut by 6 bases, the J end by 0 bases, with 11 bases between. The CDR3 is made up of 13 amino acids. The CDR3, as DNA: TGCAGTGCCCGACAGAACACTAACTATGGCTACACCTTC. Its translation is CSARQNTNYGYTF.

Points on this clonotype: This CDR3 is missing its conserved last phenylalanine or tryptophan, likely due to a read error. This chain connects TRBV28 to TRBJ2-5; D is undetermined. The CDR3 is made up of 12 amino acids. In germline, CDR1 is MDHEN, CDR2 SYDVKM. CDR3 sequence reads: CVSSLGWETQYL. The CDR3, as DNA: TGTGTCAGCAGTCTAGGGTGGGAGACCCAGTACCTC.

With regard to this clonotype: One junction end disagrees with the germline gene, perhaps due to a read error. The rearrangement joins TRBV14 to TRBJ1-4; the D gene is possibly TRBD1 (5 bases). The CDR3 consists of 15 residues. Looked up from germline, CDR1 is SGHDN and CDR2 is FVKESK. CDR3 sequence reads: CACSQTTDRNEKLFF. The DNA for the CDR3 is TGTGCCTGCAGCCAGACGACAGATCGTAATGAAAAACTGTTTTTT. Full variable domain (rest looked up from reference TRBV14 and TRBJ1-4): EAGVTQFPSHSVIEKGQTVTLRCDPISGHDNLYWYRRVMGKEIKFLLHFVKESKQDESGMPNNRFLAERTGGTYSTLKVQPAELEDSGVYFCACSQTTDRNEKLFFGSGTQLSVL.

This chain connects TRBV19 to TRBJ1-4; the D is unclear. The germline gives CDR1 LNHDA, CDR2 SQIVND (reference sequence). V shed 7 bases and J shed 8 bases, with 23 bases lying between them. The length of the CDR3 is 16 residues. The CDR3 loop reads CASISSVGIVGEKLFF. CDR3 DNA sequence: TGTGCCAGTATATCATCGGTCGGGATTGTTGGCGAAAAACTGTTTTTT.

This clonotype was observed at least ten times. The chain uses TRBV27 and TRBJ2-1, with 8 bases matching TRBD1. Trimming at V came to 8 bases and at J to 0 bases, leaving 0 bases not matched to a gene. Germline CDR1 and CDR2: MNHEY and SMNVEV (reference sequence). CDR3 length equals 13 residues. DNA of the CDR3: TGTGCCAGCGGGACAGGCTCCTACAATGAGCAGTTCTTC. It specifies CASGTGSYNEQFF.

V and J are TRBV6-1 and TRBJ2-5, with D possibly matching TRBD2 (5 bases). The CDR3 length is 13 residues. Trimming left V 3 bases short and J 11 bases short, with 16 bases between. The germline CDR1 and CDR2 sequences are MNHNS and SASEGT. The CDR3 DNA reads TGTGCCAGCAGTGAGGCAGTGGGATGGACTCAGTACTTC. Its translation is CASSEAVGWTQYF.

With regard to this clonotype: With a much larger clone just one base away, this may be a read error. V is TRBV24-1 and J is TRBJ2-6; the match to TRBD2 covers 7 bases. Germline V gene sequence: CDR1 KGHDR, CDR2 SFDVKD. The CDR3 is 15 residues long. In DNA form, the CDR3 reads TGTGCCACCAGTGGGGAGGGTTCCGGGGCCAACGTCATGACTTTC. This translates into CATSGEGSGANVMTF.